A single sample gave rise to the 27 T cell receptor beta chains below, sequenced in a study of long-term antiretroviral therapy in people with HIV. Survey-level resolution applied to immunoSEQ assay v3.0. TCRdb keeps only in-frame clones here, not all; method: immunoSEQ multiplex PCR. The repertoire includes tens of thousands of clones, 90% to 95% of them detected once, and about 2.5% sits in the top ten. The sequencing here drew on unsorted PBMCs, taken 3.7 years after starting antiretroviral therapy. The source is a woman aged 50 to 60 with HIV.

This clone has a handful of counts. The chain combines TRBV7-3 with TRBJ2-1; D is uncertain. The CDR3 extends over 12 amino acids. Trimming removed 3 bases at V and 5 bases at J, with 5 bases between. CDR1 and CDR2 (germline): SGHTA, FQGTGA. The CDR3 DNA follows: TGTGCCAGCAGCTTGGGTGACAATGAGCAGTTCTTC. This codes for CASSLGDNEQFF.

The V and J genes are TRBV6-6 and TRBJ1-1, with TRBD1 matching over 10 bases. CDR3 length: 14 residues. CDR1 is MNHNY and CDR2 is SVGAGI in the germline V gene (reference sequence). V trimming: 6 bases; J trimming: 2 bases; junction bases outside the gene matches: 3. The CDR3: CASSGDRGNTEAFF. Written as DNA, the CDR3 is TGTGCCAGCAGCGGGGACAGGGGAAACACTGAAGCTTTCTTT.

Concerning this clone itself: The junction differs from germline at one of its ends, possibly a read error. The rearrangement joins TRBV2 to TRBJ1-2, with D unresolved. The CDR3 consists of 14 residues. Germline V gene sequence: CDR1 SNHLY, CDR2 FYNNEI. The CDR3 region has the DNA TGTGCCAGCAGTGAAGCGCAACTCGTCGGGCGGGCCCCCTTC. Protein sequence: CASSEAQLVGRAPF. Full variable domain (missing parts from reference TRBV2 and TRBJ1-2): EPEVTQTPSHQVTQMGQEVILRCVPISNHLYFYWYRQILGQKVEFLVSFYNNEISEKSEIFDDQFSVERPDGSNFTLKIRSTKLEDSAMYFCASSEAQLVGRAPFGSGTRLTVV.

CDR3 loop: CASSLAPLAGTEEQYF. CDR3 DNA sequence: TGTGCCAGCAGCTTAGCCCCGCTTGCAGGTACGGAGGAGCAGTACTTC. The chain uses TRBV11-1 and TRBJ2-7; D call uncertain. Germline V gene sequence: CDR1 SGHAT, CDR2 FQDESV (reference sequence). This CDR3 spans 16 amino acids. V lost 0 bases, J lost 7 bases, and 19 bases lay in between.

The rearrangement links TRBV5-1 to TRBJ2-7; 12 bases are shared with TRBD1. CDR1 and CDR2 (germline): SGHRS, YFSETQ. CDR3 length: 14 amino acids. The trim removed 4 bases at V and 6 bases at J, leaving 5 bases unmatched. Here the CDR3 reads CASSGTGGLREQYF. For the CDR3, the DNA is TGCGCCAGCAGCGGGACAGGGGGCCTACGCGAGCAGTACTTC.

The genes are TRBV2 and TRBJ2-1; 10 bases match TRBD2. Germline V gene lookup returns CDR1 SNHLY and CDR2 FYNNEI. The CDR3 totals 15 residues. The J segment lost 2 bases and the V segment lost 4 bases, leaving 2 bases of the junction unmatched. In nucleotides, the CDR3 is TGTGCCAGCAGTGTGACTAGCGGGCCCTACAATGAGCAGTTCTTC. It codes for CASSVTSGPYNEQFF.

The rearrangement links TRBV9 to TRBJ1-5; 9 nucleotides match TRBD1. CDR3 size: 15 residues. The trim removed 0 bases at V and 6 bases at J, leaving 4 bases unmatched. Germline V lookup: CDR1 SGDLS, CDR2 YYNGEE. CDR3 nucleotides: TGTGCCAGCAGCGTAGAGGGACAGGGCATTCAGCCCCAGCATTTT. Protein: CASSVEGQGIQPQHF.

The J gene is TRBJ1-5, the V gene TRBV5-5, with no clear D. V lost 4 bases and J lost 7, with 15 bases in between. Germline assignment: CDR1 SGHKS and CDR2 YYEKEE (reference sequence). The CDR3 extends over 14 amino acids. The CDR3 spells CASSQEAGSQPQHF. As DNA, the CDR3 is TGTGCCAGCAGCCAGGAGGCCGGGAGCCAGCCCCAGCATTTT.

The rearrangement uses TRBV2 and TRBJ1-5, with D uncertain. Looked up from germline, CDR1 is SNHLY and CDR2 is FYNNEI. The CDR3 runs to 16 residues. V was pared by 3 bases and J by 3 bases, with 15 bases between. In nucleotides, the CDR3 is TGTGCCAGCAGTGACCCTCGAGAGCACGACAATCAGCCCCAGCATTTT. Its protein product is CASSDPREHDNQPQHF. Variable domain in full (rest from reference TRBV2 and TRBJ1-5): EPEVTQTPSHQVTQMGQEVILRCVPISNHLYFYWYRQILGQKVEFLVSFYNNEISEKSEIFDDQFSVERPDGSNFTLKIRSTKLEDSAMYFCASSDPREHDNQPQHFGDGTRLSIL.

The chain links TRBV29-1 to TRBJ2-5; 8 bases are a match to TRBD1. Germline CDR1 SQVTM, CDR2 ANQGSEA. J was trimmed by 4 bases and V by 3 bases; bases with no gene match: 13. This CDR3 spans 16 amino acids. The CDR3 DNA follows: TGCAGCGTTGATCTCCCGACAGGGGTGATTGGAGAGACCCAGTACTTC. It is translated as CSVDLPTGVIGETQYF.

The chain couples TRBV7-8 to TRBJ2-5, with TRBD2 matching over 7 bases. CDR1 and CDR2 from the germline V gene are SGHVS and FQNEAQ. V was pared by 1 base and J by 5 bases, with 10 bases of the junction left unmatched. The CDR3 totals 16 residues. Written as DNA, the CDR3 is TGTGCCAGCAGCTTAGAGGGACTCGCGGGAGTCGAGACCCAGTACTTC. This gives the protein CASSLEGLAGVETQYF.

The chain uses TRBV5-1 and TRBJ2-7; D is unresolved. This CDR3 region has 15 residues. Germline CDR1 reads SGHRS; CDR2 reads YFSETQ. The V gene lost 2 bases and the J gene lost 3 bases, with 15 bases spanning the gap. The CDR3 reads CASSFSDPLYYEQYF. The CDR3 nucleotides are TGCGCCAGCAGCTTTTCGGACCCCCTCTACTACGAGCAGTACTTC.

This chain joins TRBV5-1 and TRBJ1-1, with D perhaps TRBD1 (5 bases). Trimming removed 2 bases from V and 5 bases from J, with 13 bases in between. Germline CDR1 and CDR2: SGHRS and YFSETQ. This CDR3 is built from 14 residues. The CDR3 spells CASSLTLGGTEAFF. CDR3 bases: TGCGCCAGCAGCTTAACGTTGGGGGGTACTGAAGCTTTCTTT.

The genes are TRBV11-2 and TRBJ2-2; tentative D call: TRBD2 (5 bases). Trimming shortened V by 0 bases and J by 4 bases, and 9 bases separated the two germline ends. Germline lookup yields CDR1 SGHAT and CDR2 FQNNGV. The CDR3 extends over 15 amino acids. The CDR3 bases are TGTGCCAGCAGCTTAGATGAGGGCCCCACCGGGGAGCTGTTTTTT. Translated: CASSLDEGPTGELFF.

This rearrangement joins TRBV5-1 to TRBJ2-7; D unclear. Germline values: CDR1 SGHRS, CDR2 YFSETQ. V lost 0 bases to trimming and J lost 0 bases, with 10 bases between them. The CDR3 covers 15 residues. CDR3 loop: CASSLEASSSYEQYF. CDR3 nucleotides: TGCGCCAGCAGCTTGGAAGCGTCGAGCTCCTACGAGCAGTACTTC.

This chain uses TRBV5-1 with TRBJ2-3; D tentatively fits TRBD1 or TRBD2 (5 bases each). Per the germline V gene, CDR1 is SGHRS and CDR2 is YFSETQ. The CDR3 covers 16 residues. Between the trimmed V and J ends, which lost 0 bases and 2 bases, there was a span of 13 bases. CDR3 loop: CASSLGGASITDTQYF. CDR3 in DNA: TGCGCCAGCAGCTTGGGAGGGGCGTCTATCACAGATACGCAGTATTTT.

This clone showed up just once. The chain joins TRBV2 to TRBJ2-1; 10 nucleotides match TRBD1. CDR1 and CDR2 (germline): SNHLY, FYNNEI. Trimming took 3 bases from V and 6 from J; bases not matched to a gene: 5. The CDR3 has 15 amino acids. The DNA for the CDR3 is TGTGCCAGCAGTGAGCTGGGACAGGGGCTCAATGAGCAGTTCTTC. It is translated as CASSELGQGLNEQFF. Filled out from reference TRBV2 and TRBJ2-1, the complete variable domain reads EPEVTQTPSHQVTQMGQEVILRCVPISNHLYFYWYRQILGQKVEFLVSFYNNEISEKSEIFDDQFSVERPDGSNFTLKIRSTKLEDSAMYFCASSELGQGLNEQFFGPGTRLTVL.

V usage is TRBV18 and J usage is TRBJ2-3; D not certain. There are 12 residues in the CDR3. Deletions cut 3 bases from V and 5 bases from J, with 6 bases between. CDR1 and CDR2 from the germline V gene are KGHSH and LQKENI. CDR3 DNA sequence: TGTGCCAGCTCACCCCGCGAAGATACGCAGTATTTT. It is translated as CASSPREDTQYF. Combining the CDR3 with reference TRBV18 and TRBJ2-3 gives the whole variable domain NAGVMQNPRHLVRRRGQEARLRCSPMKGHSHVYWYRQLPEEGLKFMVYLQKENIIDESGMPKERFSAEFPKEGPSILRIQQVVRGDSAAYFCASSPREDTQYFGPGTRLTVL.

The CDR3 DNA reads TGTGCCAGCAGCCAAGGGGGACAGGGTATCTACGAGCAGTACTTC. Its protein product is CASSQGGQGIYEQYF. V gene TRBV7-2 combines with J gene TRBJ2-7; 9 nucleotides line up with TRBD1. Germline V gene sequence: CDR1 SGHTA, CDR2 FQGNSA. J gave up 3 bases and V 5 bases, and 8 bases lay outside the gene matches. This CDR3 contains 15 residues. Combining the CDR3 with reference TRBV7-2 and TRBJ2-7 gives the whole variable domain GAGVSQSPSNKVTEKGKDVELRCDPISGHTALYWYRQSLGQGLEFLIYFQGNSAPDKSGLPSDRFSAERTGGSVSTLTIQRTQQEDSAVYLCASSQGGQGIYEQYFGPGTRLTVT.

V is TRBV19 and J is TRBJ1-4; D ambiguous. CDR3 length equals 14 residues. Trimming left V 7 bases short and J 4 bases short, with 13 bases between. CDR1 and CDR2 (germline): LNHDA, SQIVND (reference sequence). CDR3 nucleotides: TGTGCCAGTAAAGCCCAAGACGGTAATGAAAAACTGTTTTTT. Translating it yields CASKAQDGNEKLFF.

This sequence joins TRBV5-1 and TRBJ2-3; D remains unclear. CDR3 length: 14 amino acids. Trimming left V 4 bases short and J 2 bases short, with 11 bases between. Per the germline V gene, CDR1 is SGHRS and CDR2 is YFSETQ. CDR3 in amino acids: CASSGDRLTDTQYF. In nucleotides, the CDR3 is TGCGCCAGCAGCGGCGACCGTCTCACAGATACGCAGTATTTT. Full variable domain (outside the CDR3, taken from reference TRBV5-1 and TRBJ2-3): KAGVTQTPRYLIKTRGQQVTLSCSPISGHRSVSWYQQTPGQGLQFLFEYFSETQRNKGNFPGRFSGRQFSNSRSEMNVSTLELGDSALYLCASSGDRLTDTQYFGPGTRLTVL.

This clone was found once. This chain connects TRBV9 to TRBJ1-2; 7 nucleotides match TRBD1. The junction had 6 bases not matched to a gene; V was cut back by 3 bases and J by 4 bases. Germline V CDR1 and CDR2: SGDLS, YYNGEE. CDR3 size: 14 residues. CDR3 residues: CASSARQGGYGYTF. The CDR3 nucleotides are TGTGCCAGCAGCGCAAGACAGGGCGGCTATGGCTACACCTTC.

This clone was seen a single time. The V gene is TRBV5-1, the J gene TRBJ2-3; tentatively, D is TRBD2 (5 bases). Between the trimmed V and J ends, which lost 0 bases and 4 bases, there was a span of 18 bases. Looked up from germline, CDR1 is SGHRS and CDR2 is YFSETQ. CDR3 length: 17 amino acids. CDR3 sequence: CASSLGRRLGNADTQYF. The CDR3 DNA sequence: TGCGCCAGCAGCTTGGGTCGGAGGCTAGGGAATGCAGATACGCAGTATTTT.

V usage is TRBV30 and J usage is TRBJ2-7; 8 bases align to TRBD2. The J segment lost 7 bases and the V segment lost 3 bases, leaving 14 bases of the junction unmatched. The CDR3 runs 15 residues. CDR1 GTSNPN and CDR2 SVGIG come from the germline V gene (reference sequence). The CDR3 DNA is TGTGCCTGGAGCCCCGAGGGACTAGGTTCGGGTGAGCAGTACTTC. This encodes CAWSPEGLGSGEQYF.

The chain uses TRBV4-2 and TRBJ2-1; D possibly corresponds to TRBD2 (6 bases). The V end was cut by 1 base, the J end by 3 bases, with 28 bases between. Per the germline V gene, CDR1 is LGHNA and CDR2 is YNFKEQ. CDR3 length: 21 residues. For the CDR3, the DNA is TGTGCCAGCAGCCAAGTATTAGGGGTGGGTCGCTGGGGGGATGGCTACAATGAGCAGTTCTTC. Translation: CASSQVLGVGRWGDGYNEQFF.

V gene TRBV10-3 combines with J gene TRBJ2-3; 13 bases fit TRBD2. Per the germline V gene, CDR1 is ENHRY and CDR2 is SYGVKD. J gave up 6 bases and V 3 bases, and 0 bases lay outside the gene matches. This CDR3 comprises 14 residues. The CDR3 DNA reads TGTGCCATCAGTGAACTAGCGGGGGGGGATACGCAGTATTTT. Amino acid sequence: CAISELAGGDTQYF.

The chain has TRBV10-2 and TRBJ1-2; TRBD1 aligns across 7 bases. The CDR3 is made up of 15 amino acids. Germline CDR1 WSHSY, CDR2 SAAADI. V lost 5 bases, J lost 3 bases, and 9 bases stayed unmatched. The CDR3 nucleotides are TGCGCCAGCAGTCCCACGAGGGGGCGGGACTATGGCTACACCTTC. This encodes CASSPTRGRDYGYTF.